This T cell receptor (beta chain) was observed in a study of T cell responses to AZD1222 COVID-19 vaccine. Findings of the study overall: Repertoires were obtained only post-peak T cell response. Compared with day 0, the breadth and depth of the Spike-specific TCR repertoire rose significantly after two doses of AZD1222.

Comment on this clone: What it binds is unknown.

Data came from immunoSEQ multiplex PCR; TCRdb stores just in-frame clones and leaves some out. The sample has about 56,000 clones, approximately 80% seen once. The source material was peripheral blood, sampled 28 days after the second AZD1222 dose. The receptor was derived from an adult who received the AZD1222 COVID-19 vaccine.

The CDR3: CASSDDRTGYGYTF. The CDR3 coding sequence is TGTGCCAGCAGTGACGACCGGACAGGATATGGCTACACCTTC. The chain has TRBV6-1 and TRBJ1-2, with 7 bases fitting TRBD1. Germline-derived CDR1 and CDR2 are MNHNS and SASEGT. V dropped 3 bases and J dropped 5; count of bases not matched to a gene: 6. There are 14 residues in the CDR3.